One T cell receptor (beta chain) is described in this entry. Antigen unknown. Some clones are missing from TCRdb's copy, which holds only in-frame ones; the method was immunoSEQ multiplex PCR. The table includes 28,000 or so clones, less than 85% detected once. This entry belongs to a study of vaccination effects on CD4 cells after COVID-19. With V trimmed by 10 bases and J by 4 bases, 12 bases remained unmatched. The CDR3 is made up of 16 amino acids. Per germline, CDR1 MRHNA and CDR2 SNTAGT. Antigen-specific CD4+ T cells expanded by the ViraFEST assay with viral peptide pools were then sequenced. Upon completion of about eleven days in culture, CD4+ T cells were isolated. Two-dose BNT162b2 or mRNA-1273 vaccination was given to participants. Replacing half the medium with IL-2 medium was done on days 3 and 7.

The V gene is TRBV6-4, the J gene TRBJ2-1; 11 bases are shared with TRBD2. The source of this sequence is a human donor who received a COVID-19 vaccine. The material sequenced was CD4+ T cells from PBMCs cultured with HCoV-NL63 spike peptides, taken after COVID-19 vaccination. As DNA, the CDR3 is TGTGCCAATCAAGTAGCGGGAGGGCCTAGTTACAATGAGCAGTTCTTC. It encodes CANQVAGGPSYNEQFF.